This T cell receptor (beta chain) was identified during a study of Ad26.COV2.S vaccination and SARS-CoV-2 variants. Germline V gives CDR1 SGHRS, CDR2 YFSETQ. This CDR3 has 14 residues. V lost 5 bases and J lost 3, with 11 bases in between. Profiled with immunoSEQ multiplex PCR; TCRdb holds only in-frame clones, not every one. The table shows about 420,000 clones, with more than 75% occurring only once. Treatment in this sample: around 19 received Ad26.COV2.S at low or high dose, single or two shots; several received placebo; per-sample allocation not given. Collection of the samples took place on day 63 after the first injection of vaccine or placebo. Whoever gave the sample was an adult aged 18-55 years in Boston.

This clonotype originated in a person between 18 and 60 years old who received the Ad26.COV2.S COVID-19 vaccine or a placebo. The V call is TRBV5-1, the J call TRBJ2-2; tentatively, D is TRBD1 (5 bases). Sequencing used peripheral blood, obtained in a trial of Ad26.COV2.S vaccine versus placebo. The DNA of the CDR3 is TGCGCCAGCAGATCAGACAGCTACACCGGGGAGCTGTTTTTT. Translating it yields CASRSDSYTGELFF.